One sample yielded the 13 T cell receptor beta chains listed below, sequenced in a study of blood T cell repertoires in COVID-19. Generated by immunoSEQ multiplex PCR, the TCRdb table keeps only in-frame clones and is missing some. The sample comprises roughly 170,000 clones, approximately 79% of which are singletons, and around 3% rests with the top ten. The sequencing sample was made of peripheral blood. Source of these receptors: a woman aged 80 or over with acute or convalescent COVID-19.

This rearrangement joins TRBV10-3 to TRBJ1-1; TRBD1 agrees at 9 bases. CDR3 length: 15 residues. The germline CDR1 and CDR2 sequences are ENHRY and SYGVKD. The J segment lost 0 bases and the V segment lost 5 bases, leaving 4 bases of the junction unmatched. CDR3 DNA sequence: TGTGCCATCAGTAGACAGGGGGACATGAACACTGAAGCTTTCTTT. Protein sequence: CAISRQGDMNTEAFF.

The rearrangement uses TRBV6-6 and TRBJ2-3; perhaps TRBD2 as D (6 bases). CDR1 is MNHNY and CDR2 is SVGAGI in the germline V gene (reference sequence). Deletions cut 2 bases from V and 6 bases from J, with 12 bases between. CDR3 length: 14 residues. In DNA, the CDR3 is TGTGCCAGCAGTTACCGCGGGGCGGGGGATACGCAGTATTTT. Translated: CASSYRGAGDTQYF.

The chain has TRBV3-1 (or the pseudogene TRBV3-2) and TRBJ1-2, with D possibly TRBD1 on 6 matching bases. Trimming shortened V by 5 bases and J by 6 bases, and 19 bases separated the two germline ends. The germline V gene encodes CDR1 LGHDT and CDR2 YNNKEL (reference sequence). The CDR3 extends over 15 amino acids. The CDR3 reads CASSYSFRGGNGYTF. DNA of the CDR3: TGTGCCAGCAGCTACAGCTTTAGGGGGGGGAATGGCTACACCTTC.

V and J are TRBV6-2 or TRBV6-3 and TRBJ1-5; a possible D gene is TRBD1 (5 bases). From germline, CDR1 is MNHEY and CDR2 SVGEGT. Deletions cut 5 bases from V and 7 bases from J, with 15 bases between. The CDR3 runs to 14 residues. The DNA for the CDR3 is TGTGCCAGCAGTCCGACGGGGGGAGGACAGCCCCAGCATTTT. It translates to CASSPTGGGQPQHF.

This chain joins TRBV2 and TRBJ2-3; a weak D match, TRBD1 (6 bases). There are 17 residues in the CDR3. The germline V gene has CDR1 SNHLY and CDR2 FYNNEI. Trimming took 6 bases from V and 4 from J, leaving 23 bases between them. The CDR3 DNA reads TGTGCCAGCAGGCAGGCCATTGCCGGGACATCATCAGATACGCAGTATTTT. Its translation is CASRQAIAGTSSDTQYF.

The chain links TRBV30 to TRBJ1-6; D gene unclear. CDR1 GTSNPN and CDR2 SVGIG come from the germline V gene (reference sequence). The CDR3 extends over 12 amino acids. Between the trimmed V and J ends, which lost 0 bases and 12 bases, there was a span of 9 bases. The DNA of the CDR3 is TGTGCCTGGAGTGTAACGGGAAGACCCCTCCACTTT. Its translation is CAWSVTGRPLHF.

The rearrangement joins TRBV14 to TRBJ2-2, with D tentatively TRBD1 (5 bases). V lost 4 bases and J 5 bases, leaving 11 bases between the germline ends. Germline V CDR1 and CDR2: SGHDN, FVKESK. This CDR3 region has 14 residues. In DNA, the CDR3 is TGTGCCAGCAGCCTCTCCCCAGGGACCGGGGAGCTGTTTTTT. Translation: CASSLSPGTGELFF.

This clone was detected a few times. The CDR3 spells CASSLGQGHDEQYF. Here the CDR3 DNA reads TGTGCCAGCAGCCTGGGACAGGGTCACGACGAGCAGTACTTC. The chain uses TRBV3-1 (or the pseudogene TRBV3-2) and TRBJ2-7; 9 bases agree with TRBD1. The CDR3 runs 14 residues. Unmatched junction bases numbered 6, after V lost 4 bases and J lost 5 bases. Germline-derived CDR1 and CDR2 are LGHDT and YNNKEL (reference sequence).

This clone appeared a few times. The sample has other DNA sequences that encode this CDR3 too. The chain employs TRBV7-9 and TRBJ1-5; D remains unclear. The germline V gene encodes CDR1 SEHNR and CDR2 FQNEAQ (reference sequence). The CDR3 is 12 residues long. Trimming removed 4 bases from V and 5 bases from J, with 6 bases in between. The CDR3 sequence is CASSSRDQPQHF. The CDR3 DNA reads as TGTGCCAGCAGCTCCCGAGATCAGCCCCAGCATTTT.

The genes are TRBV7-2 and TRBJ1-6; D is perhaps TRBD1 (6 bases). Germline V lookup: CDR1 SGHTA, CDR2 FQGNSA. This CDR3 spans 13 amino acids. V shed 6 bases and J shed 9 bases, with 12 bases lying between them. Here the CDR3 DNA reads TGTGCCAGCAGGCCCAAAGGGGGTTCACCCCTCCACTTT. The encoded protein is CASRPKGGSPLHF.

The V and J genes are TRBV10-1 and TRBJ2-3; 10 positions agree with TRBD2. Germline V gives CDR1 WNHNN, CDR2 SYGVQD (reference sequence). The CDR3 is made up of 17 amino acids. V shed 0 bases and J 6 bases; nucleotides not matched to a gene: 9. The CDR3: CASSESGSGRSLDTQYF. The CDR3 nucleotides are TGCGCCAGCAGTGAGTCCGGTAGCGGGAGGTCCCTGGATACGCAGTATTTT.

This clone appeared a few times. The chain recombines TRBV24-1 with TRBJ1-5, with TRBD1 matching 9 bases. Trimming at V came to 12 bases and at J to 6 bases, leaving 8 bases not matched to a gene. The germline gives CDR1 KGHDR, CDR2 SFDVKD. The CDR3 has 13 amino acids. CDR3 residues: CASTGGAGQPQHF. CDR3 bases: TGTGCCTCCACAGGGGGCGCGGGTCAGCCCCAGCATTTT.

In DNA, the CDR3 is TGTGCCAGCAGCTTAGAGTCTAGGGCCGGGACAGGGGATGAGACCCAGTACTTC. Translating gives CASSLESRAGTGDETQYF. The chain joins TRBV11-3 to TRBJ2-5, with 10 bases lining up with TRBD1. CDR1 is SGHNT and CDR2 is YENEEA in the germline V gene. V shed 0 bases, J shed 5 bases, and the junction held 12 bases outside the gene matches. The length of the CDR3 is 18 residues.